This is a list of T cell receptor beta chains from one sample in a study of blood T cell repertoires in COVID-19. Repertoires were generated with immunoSEQ multiplex PCR, while TCRdb's copy carries only in-frame clones and drops some. The table includes around 370,000 clones, around nine tenths detected once. The sample taken for sequencing was peripheral blood. The receptors here all came from a woman between 18 and 30 years old who had recovered from COVID-19. Each CDR3 is given with its conserved first and last residue. D genes are given only for firm matches. Rows give clone size only sometimes, using once, few, many, or a class for an expanded clone.

v_gene	abundance	d_gene	j_gene	CDR3nt	CDR3aa
TRBV5-1	.	.	TRBJ2-1	TGCGCCAGCAGCTTGAGCCCAAGCGGGACACATGAGCAGTTCTTC	CASSLSPSGTHEQFF
TRBV5-1	.	.	TRBJ1-1	TGCGCCAGCAGCTTGGACAGGGTGAACACTGAAGCTTTCTTT	CASSLDRVNTEAFF
TRBV9	.	TRBD2	TRBJ2-2	TGTGCCAGCAGCGGAACTAGCGGGAGACCCGGGGAGCTGTTTTTT	CASSGTSGRPGELFF
TRBV13	.	.	TRBJ2-3	TGTGCCAGCAGCTTAAATAGCGGAGCTAGCACAGATACGCAGTATTTT	CASSLNSGASTDTQYF
TRBV30	.	.	TRBJ2-1	TGTGCCTGGAGTCGAGGGAATGAGCAGTTCTTC	CAWSRGNEQFF
TRBV6-5	.	.	TRBJ1-3	TGTGCCAGCAGTTACCAGAACTCTGGAAACACCATATATTTT	CASSYQNSGNTIYF
TRBV6-2/TRBV6-3	once	TRBD1	TRBJ1-2	TGTGCCAGCAGTAACCCGACAGGGAGAGGGTATGGCTACACCTTC	CASSNPTGRGYGYTF
TRBV5-6	.	.	TRBJ2-5	TGTGCCAGCAGCCGCCCACTGGGGGCCGTAGAGACCCAGTACTTC	CASSRPLGAVETQYF
TRBV6-5	.	.	TRBJ1-2	TGTGCCAGCAGTCCTAACAGGGCGGGCGGCTACACCTTC	CASSPNRAGGYTF
TRBV11-3	.	TRBD2	TRBJ2-3	TGTGCCAGCAAATTGACTAGCGGTAGCACAGATACGCAGTATTTT	CASKLTSGSTDTQYF
TRBV6-5	.	TRBD2	TRBJ2-3	TGTGCCAGCAGTTACTCGCCAGCGGGACGGGAGTATTTT	CASSYSPAGREYF
TRBV25-1	.	TRBD1	TRBJ2-1	TGTGCCAGCAGTGATATCAAGGGGGCCCTAAATGTCAATGAGCAGTTCTTC	CASSDIKGALNVNEQFF
TRBV19	.	.	TRBJ1-2	TGTGCCAGTACTGGTAAGGCGGATTATGGCTACACCTTC	CASTGKADYGYTF
TRBV19	once	TRBD1	TRBJ1-3	TGTGCCAGTAGGGACAGGGGGCGTAACACCATATATTTT	CASRDRGRNTIYF
TRBV7-2	.	TRBD1	TRBJ1-1	TGTGCCAGCAGCTCAATGACAGGGGTGGTGAGTACTGAAGCTTTCTTT	CASSSMTGVVSTEAFF
TRBV7-2	few	.	TRBJ1-3	TGTGCCAGCAGCTTACACTCTGGAAACACCATATATTTT	CASSLHSGNTIYF
TRBV6-5	.	TRBD2	TRBJ2-5	TGTGCCAGCAGTCCGACTAGCTTCGAGACCCAGTACTTC	CASSPTSFETQYF
TRBV5-1	.	TRBD1	TRBJ2-4	TGCGCCAGCAGCCCGATAATCGCAGGGGGCGCGTTAGACATTCAGTACTTC	CASSPIIAGGALDIQYF
TRBV18	.	TRBD1	TRBJ1-2	TGTGCCAGCTCATCGCAACCAGGGGGCGACTATGGCTACACCTTC	CASSSQPGGDYGYTF
TRBV7-8	few	.	TRBJ2-1	TGTGCCAGCAGCCCACCGCAGGGGAGTCGAACCTACAATGAGCAGTTCTTC	CASSPPQGSRTYNEQFF
TRBV6-5	.	TRBD2	TRBJ2-1	TGTGCCAGCAGTTACGAGACTAGCGGGGTCTACAATGAGCAGTTCTTC	CASSYETSGVYNEQFF
TRBV5-1	.	TRBD1	TRBJ2-1	TGCGCCAGCAGCCCCGGGACAGGGGGCTCCTACAATGAGCAGTTCTTC	CASSPGTGGSYNEQFF
TRBV19	.	.	TRBJ1-2	TGTGCCAGTAGTATTACAGGGTTATATGGCTACACCTTC	CASSITGLYGYTF
TRBV7-9	.	TRBD2	TRBJ2-1	TGTGCCAGCAGCGCGGGACTAGCGGGAGGCAATGAGCAGTTCTTC	CASSAGLAGGNEQFF
TRBV5-1	.	.	TRBJ2-2	TGCGCCAGCCTCGGACGGGGCGGGGAGCTGTTTTTT	CASLGRGGELFF
TRBV6-5	.	TRBD2	TRBJ2-2	TGTGCCAGCAGTTACCCCGGACTAGCGGGAGCGGGGGAGCTGTTTTTT	CASSYPGLAGAGELFF
TRBV3-1/TRBV3-2	.	.	TRBJ2-3	TGTGCCAGCAGCCAAGATCCCCAAGCGATGGGCACAGATACGCAGTATTTT	CASSQDPQAMGTDTQYF
TRBV5-1	.	.	TRBJ1-2	TGCGCCAGCAGCTACGACGGGGTCGAAAATGGCTACACCTTC	CASSYDGVENGYTF
TRBV19	once	TRBD2	TRBJ2-3	TGTGCCAGTAGTAACCCCCCTTCAGCGGGAGTTAGAGATACGCAGTATTTT	CASSNPPSAGVRDTQYF
TRBV7-9	.	TRBD1	TRBJ1-2	TGTGCCAGCAGCTTAGCGACAGGGGTGGACTATGGCTACACCTTC	CASSLATGVDYGYTF
TRBV6-1	.	.	TRBJ2-3	TGTGCCAGCAGTGAACCCGGGACGGGGGCAGATACGCAGTATTTT	CASSEPGTGADTQYF
TRBV2	.	.	TRBJ1-5	TGTGCCAGCAGTGCCGGTAATCAGCCCCAGCATTTT	CASSAGNQPQHF
TRBV13	.	.	TRBJ1-3	TGTGCCAGCAGCTTTGGTACAGCTGGAAACACCATATATTTT	CASSFGTAGNTIYF
TRBV5-4	.	.	TRBJ2-1	TGTGCCAGCAGCTTGGGTACCGCGAGCTCCTACAATGAGCAGTTCTTC	CASSLGTASSYNEQFF
TRBV12-1	.	.	TRBJ2-1	TGTGCCAGCAGCCGATCGGGCGGGAACAATGAGCAGTTCTTC	CASSRSGGNNEQFF
TRBV9	few	TRBD1	TRBJ1-2	TGTGCCAGCAGGGGGGACAGCCGCTATGGCTACACCTTC	CASRGDSRYGYTF
TRBV5-4	.	TRBD2	TRBJ2-1	TGTGCCAGCAGCTCAATGACTAGCGGGAGGCGTGCTGGAGAGCAGTTCTTC	CASSSMTSGRRAGEQFF
TRBV4-3	.	TRBD2	TRBJ2-3	TGCGCCAGCAGCCAAGATATTTTAGCGGGAGGCAGGACAGATACGCAGTATTTT	CASSQDILAGGRTDTQYF
TRBV5-1	.	TRBD2	TRBJ2-3	TGCGCCAGCAGCACCGGAGCGGGAACCCACACAGATACGCAGTATTTT	CASSTGAGTHTDTQYF
TRBV18	.	.	TRBJ1-1	TGTGCCAGCTCACAGACAGGACCAGCAGCTGAAGCTTTCTTT	CASSQTGPAAEAFF
TRBV7-2	.	.	TRBJ2-1	TGTGCCAGCACCGTAGGCGGGGCAGCCGGCAATGAGCAGTTCTTC	CASTVGGAAGNEQFF
TRBV11-3	.	TRBD2	TRBJ2-3	TGTGCCAGCAGCTCTACTAGCGGAGCAGATACGCAGTATTTT	CASSSTSGADTQYF
TRBV13	.	TRBD2	TRBJ2-1	TGTGCCAGCAGCTTAGCAACGGCTAGCGGGCCCTACAATGAGCAGTTCTTC	CASSLATASGPYNEQFF
TRBV2	few	TRBD2	TRBJ2-1	TGTGCCAGCAGCACCCGACTAGCGGATAAGTTCTTC	CASSTRLADKFF
TRBV4-3	.	TRBD2	TRBJ2-3	TGCGCCAGCAGCCAAGAGACCCCTAGCGGGAGGGCAACCACAGATACGCAGTATTTT	CASSQETPSGRATTDTQYF
TRBV5-6	.	.	TRBJ2-6	TGTGCCAGCAGTTCCGTAAATGGGGCCAACGTCCTGACTTTC	CASSSVNGANVLTF
TRBV7-9	.	TRBD1	TRBJ1-3	TGTGCCAGCAGCATGAGGGGACAGGGGGCTCTTGGAAACACCATATATTTT	CASSMRGQGALGNTIYF
TRBV24-1	.	.	TRBJ1-2	TGTGCCACCAGTGATCTTGACAGTAACTATGGCTACACCTTC	CATSDLDSNYGYTF
TRBV7-2	.	.	TRBJ2-3	TGTGCCAGCAGCTTGGATTTGCGGTACACAGATACGCAGTATTTT	CASSLDLRYTDTQYF